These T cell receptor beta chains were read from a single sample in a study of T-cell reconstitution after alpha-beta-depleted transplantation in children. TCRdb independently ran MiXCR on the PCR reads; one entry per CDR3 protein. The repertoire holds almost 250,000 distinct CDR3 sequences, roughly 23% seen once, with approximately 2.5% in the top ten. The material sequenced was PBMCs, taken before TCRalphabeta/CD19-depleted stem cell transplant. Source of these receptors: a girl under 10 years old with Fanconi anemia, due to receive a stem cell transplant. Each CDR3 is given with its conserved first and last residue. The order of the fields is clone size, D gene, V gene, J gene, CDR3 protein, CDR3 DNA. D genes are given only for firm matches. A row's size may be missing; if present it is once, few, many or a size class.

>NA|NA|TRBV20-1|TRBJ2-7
CSARSYRGLLGEQYF
TGCAGTGCTAGATCCTACCGGGGACTGCTAGGAGAGCAGTACTTC
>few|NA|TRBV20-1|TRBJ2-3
CSARASATSTDTQYF
TGCAGTGCTAGAGCTAGCGCAACTAGCACAGATACGCAGTATTTT
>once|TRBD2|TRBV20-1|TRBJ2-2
CSAPGLAGGILGELFF
TGCAGTGCCCCAGGGCTAGCGGGAGGAATTCTCGGGGAGCTGTTTTTT
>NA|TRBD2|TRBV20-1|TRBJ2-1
CSASRTRGSEQFF
TGCAGTGCTTCTCGGACTCGCGGGAGTGAGCAGTTCTTC
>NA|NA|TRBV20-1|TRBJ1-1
CSAIQRAATEAFF
TGCAGTGCTATCCAAAGGGCCGCCACTGAAGCTTTCTTT
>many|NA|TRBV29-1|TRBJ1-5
CSVVLREIQHF
TGCAGCGTTGTCCTCCGAGAGATTCAGCATTTT
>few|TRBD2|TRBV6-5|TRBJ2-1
CASSYSSSGGANEQFF
TGTGCCAGCAGTTACTCGAGTAGCGGGGGGGCAAATGAGCAGTTCTTC
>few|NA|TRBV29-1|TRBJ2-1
CSVLALRYNEQFF
TGCAGCGTACTAGCTCTAAGGTACAATGAGCAGTTCTTC
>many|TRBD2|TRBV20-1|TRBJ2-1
CSARCRLAGGIPSYNEQFF
TGCAGTGCTAGGTGTCGACTAGCGGGAGGCATTCCCTCCTACAATGAGCAGTTCTTC
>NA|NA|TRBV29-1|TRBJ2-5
CSVEDPKTVQETQYF
TGCAGCGTTGAAGATCCCAAGACAGTACAAGAGACCCAGTACTTC
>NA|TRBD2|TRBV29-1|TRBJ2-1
CSAQGTSHASYNEQFF
TGCAGCGCGCAGGGGACTAGCCACGCCTCCTACAATGAGCAGTTCTTC
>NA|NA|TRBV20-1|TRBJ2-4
CSASGVGAEQYF
TGCAGTGCTAGCGGGGTTGGGGCGGAACAGTACTTC
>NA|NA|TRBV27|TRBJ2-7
CASSYRLTYEQYF
TGTGCCAGCAGTTACAGGTTGACCTACGAGCAGTACTTC
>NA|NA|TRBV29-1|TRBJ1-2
CSVAGQSNYGYTF
TGCAGCGTTGCGGGTCAATCTAACTATGGCTACACCTTC
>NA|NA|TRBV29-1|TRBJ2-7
CSVTGSQGLSYEQYF
TGCAGCGTCACAGGTAGTCAGGGGCTATCCTACGAGCAGTACTTC
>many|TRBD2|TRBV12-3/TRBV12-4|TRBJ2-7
CASSLASGVEQYF
TGTGCCAGCAGTTTAGCCAGCGGGGTCGAGCAGTACTTC
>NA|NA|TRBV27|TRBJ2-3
CASSLTWAYGADTQYF
TGTGCCAGCAGTTTAACTTGGGCCTATGGGGCAGATACGCAGTATTTT
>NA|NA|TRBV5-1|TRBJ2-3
CASSNWDTQYF
TGCGCCAGCTCCAATTGGGATACGCAGTATTTT
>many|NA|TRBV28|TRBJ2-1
CASSLAPYNEQFF
TGTGCCAGCAGCCTAGCGCCATACAATGAGCAGTTCTTC
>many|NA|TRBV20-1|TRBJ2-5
CSASVPSLYQETQYF
TGCAGTGCTAGCGTGCCCTCCCTGTACCAAGAGACCCAGTACTTC
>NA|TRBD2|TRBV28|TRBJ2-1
CASRLAGSYNEQFF
TGTGCCAGCAGGCTAGCGGGGTCCTACAATGAGCAGTTCTTC
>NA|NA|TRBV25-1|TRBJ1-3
CASSRADRWGMDTIYF
TGTGCCAGCAGCCGCGCCGACCGGTGGGGTATGGACACCATATATTTT
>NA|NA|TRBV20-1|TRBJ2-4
CSALRAALDKNIQYF
TGCAGTGCCTTACGGGCCGCACTTGACAAAAACATTCAGTACTTC
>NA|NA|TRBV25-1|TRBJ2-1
CASSVPGRDEQFF
TGTGCCAGCAGTGTTCCAGGGCGGGATGAGCAGTTCTTC
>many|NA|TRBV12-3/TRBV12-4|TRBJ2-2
CASRRRDTGELFF
TGTGCCAGCAGGCGACGAGACACCGGGGAGCTGTTTTTT
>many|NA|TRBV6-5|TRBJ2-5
CASSPGNPTYLQETQYF
TGTGCCAGCAGCCCCGGGAACCCGACATACCTCCAAGAGACCCAGTACTTC
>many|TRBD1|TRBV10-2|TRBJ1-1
CASRLGQGAMDTEAFF
TGCGCCAGCAGACTTGGACAGGGGGCCATGGACACTGAAGCTTTCTTT
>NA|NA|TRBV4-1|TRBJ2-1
CASSQGLAKGLDEQFF
TGCGCCAGCAGCCAAGGGCTAGCGAAAGGCCTAGACGAGCAGTTCTTC
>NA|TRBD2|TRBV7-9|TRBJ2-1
CASSLALAAYNEQFF
TGTGCCAGCAGCTTAGCACTAGCGGCCTACAATGAGCAGTTCTTC
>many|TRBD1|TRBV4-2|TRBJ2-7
CACSQDKGQPFEQYF
TGTGCCTGCAGCCAAGATAAGGGACAGCCCTTCGAGCAGTACTTC
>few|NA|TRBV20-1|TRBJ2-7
CSASLDEQYF
TGCAGTGCTAGTTTGGACGAGCAGTACTTC
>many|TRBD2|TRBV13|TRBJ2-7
CASSLLRGLVMPYEQYF
TGTGCCAGCAGTCTTCTCCGAGGACTAGTAATGCCCTACGAGCAGTACTTC
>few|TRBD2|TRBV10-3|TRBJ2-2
CATHTSGSNAGELFF
TGTGCCACTCACACTAGCGGGAGCAATGCCGGGGAGCTGTTTTTT
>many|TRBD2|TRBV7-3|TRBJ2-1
CASSPWTSGTLRRTSQFF
TGTGCCAGCAGCCCTTGGACTAGCGGGACTTTAAGGCGGACAAGTCAGTTCTTC
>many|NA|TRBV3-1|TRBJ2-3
CASSQTGEGFTDTQYF
TGTGCCAGCAGCCAAACAGGGGAGGGTTTCACAGATACGCAGTATTTT
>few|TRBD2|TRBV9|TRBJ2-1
CASSVSQRGAGEQFF
TGTGCCAGCAGCGTGAGTCAGCGGGGGGCCGGTGAGCAGTTCTTC
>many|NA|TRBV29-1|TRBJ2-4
CSGTAKNIQYF
TGCAGTGGTACAGCCAAAAACATTCAGTACTTC
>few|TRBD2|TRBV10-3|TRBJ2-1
CAISELAGYNEQFF
TGTGCCATCAGTGAACTAGCGGGATACAATGAGCAGTTCTTC
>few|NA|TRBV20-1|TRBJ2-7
CSARDLLSGNFYEQYF
TGCAGTGCTAGAGATCTTCTTTCAGGGAATTTCTACGAGCAGTACTTC
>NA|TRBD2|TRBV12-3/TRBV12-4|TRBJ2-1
CASSFAPGLDYNEQFF
TGTGCCAGCAGTTTCGCCCCGGGACTAGATTACAATGAGCAGTTCTTC
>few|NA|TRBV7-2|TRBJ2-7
CASSLVLWGGPYEQYF
TGTGCCAGCAGCTTAGTGTTGTGGGGGGGGCCCTACGAGCAGTACTTC
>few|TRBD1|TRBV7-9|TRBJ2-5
CAGKGQGQETQYF
TGTGCCGGAAAAGGACAGGGGCAAGAGACCCAGTACTTC
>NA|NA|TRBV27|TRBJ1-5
CASSSLWDAHSNQPQHF
TGTGCCAGCAGTTCCCTTTGGGACGCCCATAGCAATCAGCCCCAGCATTTT
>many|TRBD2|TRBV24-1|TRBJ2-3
CATSDSPGTSGRIFTDTQYF
TGTGCCACCAGTGATTCCCCCGGGACTAGCGGGAGGATTTTCACAGATACGCAGTATTTT
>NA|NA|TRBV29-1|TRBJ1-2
CSVGNAGTYGYTF
TGCAGCGTTGGTAATGCGGGGACGTATGGCTACACCTTC
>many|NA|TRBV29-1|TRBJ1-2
CSVEAGGYGYTF
TGCAGCGTTGAAGCGGGGGGCTATGGCTACACCTTC
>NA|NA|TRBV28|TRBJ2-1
CASSPGGRGNEQFF
TGTGCCAGCAGCCCCGGGGGCCGTGGGAATGAGCAGTTCTTC
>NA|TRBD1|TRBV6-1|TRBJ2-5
CATKFFGTGSGETQYF
TGTGCCACCAAATTCTTTGGGACAGGGTCCGGGGAGACCCAGTACTTC
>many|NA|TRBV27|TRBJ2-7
CASSLYEQYF
TGTGCCAGCAGTTTGTACGAGCAGTACTTC
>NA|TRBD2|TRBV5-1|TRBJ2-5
CASSLGLAGLGTQYF
TGCGCCAGCAGCTTGGGGCTAGCGGGACTAGGGACCCAGTACTTC
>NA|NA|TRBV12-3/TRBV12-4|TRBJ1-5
CASSLRGSNQPQHF
TGTGCCAGCAGTTTAAGGGGAAGCAATCAGCCCCAGCATTTT
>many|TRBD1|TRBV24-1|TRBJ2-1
CATSDRDRNYNEQFF
TGTGCCACCAGTGACCGGGACAGGAATTACAATGAGCAGTTCTTC
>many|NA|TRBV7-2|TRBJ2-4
CASSLGTDIQYF
TGTGCCAGCAGCTTAGGGACAGACATTCAGTACTTC
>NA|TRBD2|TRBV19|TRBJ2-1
CASSVLAGGGVLEQFF
TGTGCCAGTAGTGTCCTAGCGGGAGGGGGGGTACTTGAGCAGTTCTTC
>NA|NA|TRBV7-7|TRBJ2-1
CASSLSRGHEQFF
TGTGCCAGCAGCTTATCCAGGGGTCATGAGCAGTTCTTC
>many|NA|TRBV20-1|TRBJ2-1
CSARTLAYNEQFF
TGCAGTGCTAGAACCCTAGCGTACAATGAGCAGTTCTTC
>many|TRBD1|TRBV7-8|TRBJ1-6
CASSSLGRGGNSPLHF
TGTGCCAGCAGCTCCCTAGGCAGGGGGGGCAATTCACCCCTCCACTTT
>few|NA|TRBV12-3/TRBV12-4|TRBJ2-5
CASSPGGSQETQYF
TGTGCCAGCAGTCCGGGGGGCAGTCAAGAGACCCAGTACTTC
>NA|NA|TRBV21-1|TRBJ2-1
CASSKVRTSSYNEQFF
TGTGCCAGCAGCAAAGTCCGGACGAGCTCCTACAATGAGCAGTTCTTC
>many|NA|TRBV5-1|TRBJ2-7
CASSLEGISEQYF
TGCGCCAGCAGCTTGGAAGGCATATCGGAGCAGTACTTC